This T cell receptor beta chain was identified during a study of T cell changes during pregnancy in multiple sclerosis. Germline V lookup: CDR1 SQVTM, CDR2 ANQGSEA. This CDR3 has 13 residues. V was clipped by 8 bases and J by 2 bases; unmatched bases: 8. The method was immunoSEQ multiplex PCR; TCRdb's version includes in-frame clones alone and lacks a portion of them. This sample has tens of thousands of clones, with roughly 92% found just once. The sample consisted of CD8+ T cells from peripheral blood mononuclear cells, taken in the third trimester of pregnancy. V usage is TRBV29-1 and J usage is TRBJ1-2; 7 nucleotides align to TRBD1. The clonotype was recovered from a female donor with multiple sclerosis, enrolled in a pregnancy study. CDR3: CSIRTGVNYGYTF. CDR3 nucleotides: TGCAGCATCCGGACAGGTGTAAACTATGGCTACACCTTC.